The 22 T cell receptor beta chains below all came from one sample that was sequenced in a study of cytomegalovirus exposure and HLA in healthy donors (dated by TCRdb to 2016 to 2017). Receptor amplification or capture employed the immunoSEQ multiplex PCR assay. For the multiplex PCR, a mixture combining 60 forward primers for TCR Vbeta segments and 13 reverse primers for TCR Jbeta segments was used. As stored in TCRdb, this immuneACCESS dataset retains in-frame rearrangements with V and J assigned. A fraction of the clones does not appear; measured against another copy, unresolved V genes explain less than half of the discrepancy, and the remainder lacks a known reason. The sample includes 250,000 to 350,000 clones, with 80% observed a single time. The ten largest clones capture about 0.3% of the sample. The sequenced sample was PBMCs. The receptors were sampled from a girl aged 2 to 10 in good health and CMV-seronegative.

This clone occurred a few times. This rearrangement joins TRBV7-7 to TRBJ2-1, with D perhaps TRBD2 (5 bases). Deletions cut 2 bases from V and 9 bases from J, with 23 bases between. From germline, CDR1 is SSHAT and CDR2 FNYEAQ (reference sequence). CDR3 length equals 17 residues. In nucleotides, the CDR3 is TGTGCCAGCAGCTTAAGGGTCCCGAGTCTAGGACTTGGTGAGCAGTTCTTC. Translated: CASSLRVPSLGLGEQFF.

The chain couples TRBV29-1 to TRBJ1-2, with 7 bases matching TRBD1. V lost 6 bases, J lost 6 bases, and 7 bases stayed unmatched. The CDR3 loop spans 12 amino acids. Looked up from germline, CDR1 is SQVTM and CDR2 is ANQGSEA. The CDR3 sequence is CSVEGTANGYTF. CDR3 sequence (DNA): TGCAGCGTGGAGGGGACAGCGAATGGCTACACCTTC.

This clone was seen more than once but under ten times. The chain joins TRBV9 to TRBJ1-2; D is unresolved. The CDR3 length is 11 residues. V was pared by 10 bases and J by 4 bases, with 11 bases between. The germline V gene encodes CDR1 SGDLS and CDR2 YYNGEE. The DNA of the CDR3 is TGTGCCTCCAAGAGATCCTATGGCTACACCTTC. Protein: CASKRSYGYTF.

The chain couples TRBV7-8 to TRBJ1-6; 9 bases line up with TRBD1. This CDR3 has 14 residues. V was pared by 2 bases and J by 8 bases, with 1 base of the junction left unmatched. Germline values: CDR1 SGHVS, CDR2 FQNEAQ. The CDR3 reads CASSLRTGDSPLHF. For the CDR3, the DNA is TGTGCCAGCAGCTTACGGACAGGGGATTCACCCCTCCACTTT.

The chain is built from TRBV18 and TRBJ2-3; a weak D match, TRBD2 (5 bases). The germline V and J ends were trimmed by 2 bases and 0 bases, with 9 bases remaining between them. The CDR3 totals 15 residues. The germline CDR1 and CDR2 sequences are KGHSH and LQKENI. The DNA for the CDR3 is TGTGCCAGCTCACCAAGCGGTGCTAGCACAGATACGCAGTATTTT. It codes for CASSPSGASTDTQYF. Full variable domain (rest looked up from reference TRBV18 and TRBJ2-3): NAGVMQNPRHLVRRRGQEARLRCSPMKGHSHVYWYRQLPEEGLKFMVYLQKENIIDESGMPKERFSAEFPKEGPSILRIQQVVRGDSAAYFCASSPSGASTDTQYFGPGTRLTVL.

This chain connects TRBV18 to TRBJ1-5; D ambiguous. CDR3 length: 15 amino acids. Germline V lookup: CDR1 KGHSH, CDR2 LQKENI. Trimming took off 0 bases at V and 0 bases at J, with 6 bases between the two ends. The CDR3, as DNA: TGTGCCAGCTCACCACCTGAGTATAGCAATCAGCCCCAGCATTTT. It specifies CASSPPEYSNQPQHF.

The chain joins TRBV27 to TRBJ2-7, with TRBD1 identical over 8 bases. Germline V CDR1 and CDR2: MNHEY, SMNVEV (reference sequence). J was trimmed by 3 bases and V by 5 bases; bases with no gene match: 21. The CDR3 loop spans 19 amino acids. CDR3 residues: CASSGRTGSWVMSYYEQYF. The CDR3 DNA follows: TGTGCCAGCAGTGGCCGGACAGGGTCCTGGGTAATGTCATACTACGAGCAGTACTTC.

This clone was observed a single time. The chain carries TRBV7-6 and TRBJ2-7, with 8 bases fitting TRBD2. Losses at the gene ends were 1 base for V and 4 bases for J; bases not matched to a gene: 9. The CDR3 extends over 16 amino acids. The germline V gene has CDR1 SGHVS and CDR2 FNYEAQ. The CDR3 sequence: CASSLDALAGLYEQYF. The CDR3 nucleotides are TGTGCCAGCAGCTTAGATGCCCTAGCGGGCCTGTACGAGCAGTACTTC.

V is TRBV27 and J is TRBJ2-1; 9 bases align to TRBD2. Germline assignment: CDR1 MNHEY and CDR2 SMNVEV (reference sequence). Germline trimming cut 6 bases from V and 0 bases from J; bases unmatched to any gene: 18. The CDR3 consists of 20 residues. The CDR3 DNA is TGTGCCAGCAGCTCGGTTACATCGACTAGCGGCCGCAGCTCCTACAATGAGCAGTTCTTC. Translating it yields CASSSVTSTSGRSSYNEQFF.

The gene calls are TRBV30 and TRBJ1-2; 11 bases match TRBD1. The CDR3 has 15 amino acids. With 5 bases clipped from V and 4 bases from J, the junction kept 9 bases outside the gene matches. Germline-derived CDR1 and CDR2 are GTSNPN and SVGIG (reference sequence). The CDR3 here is CAWDRTGGPFYGYTF. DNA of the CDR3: TGTGCCTGGGATAGGACAGGGGGCCCGTTCTATGGCTACACCTTC.

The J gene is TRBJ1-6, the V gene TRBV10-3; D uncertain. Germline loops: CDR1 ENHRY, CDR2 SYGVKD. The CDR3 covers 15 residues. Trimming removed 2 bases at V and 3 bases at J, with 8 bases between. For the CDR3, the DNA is TGTGCCATCAGTGAGGATGCGGTCTATAATTCACCCCTCCACTTT. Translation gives CAISEDAVYNSPLHF.

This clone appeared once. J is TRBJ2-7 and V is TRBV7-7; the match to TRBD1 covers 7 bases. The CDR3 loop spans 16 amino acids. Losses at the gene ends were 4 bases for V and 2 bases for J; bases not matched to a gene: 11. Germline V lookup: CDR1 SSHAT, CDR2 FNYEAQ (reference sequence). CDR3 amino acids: CASSSDRDLGPYEQYF. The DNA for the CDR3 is TGTGCCAGCAGCTCAGACAGGGATCTTGGACCCTACGAGCAGTACTTC.

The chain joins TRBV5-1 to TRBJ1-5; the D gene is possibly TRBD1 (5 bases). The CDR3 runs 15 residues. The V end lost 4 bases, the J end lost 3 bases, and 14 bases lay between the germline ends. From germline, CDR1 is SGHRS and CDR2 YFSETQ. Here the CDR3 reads CASSPGLTDNQPQHF. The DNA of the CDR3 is TGCGCCAGCAGCCCGGGACTTACCGACAATCAGCCCCAGCATTTT.

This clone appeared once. CDR3 sequence reads: CASRKSGGEVGQETQYF. The CDR3 DNA reads as TGTGCCAGCAGGAAATCAGGGGGCGAGGTTGGTCAAGAGACCCAGTACTTC. The chain couples TRBV28 to TRBJ2-5; 8 bases map to TRBD1. CDR1 is MDHEN and CDR2 is SYDVKM in the germline V gene. The CDR3 length is 17 residues. With V trimmed by 6 bases and J by 2 bases, 14 bases remained unmatched.

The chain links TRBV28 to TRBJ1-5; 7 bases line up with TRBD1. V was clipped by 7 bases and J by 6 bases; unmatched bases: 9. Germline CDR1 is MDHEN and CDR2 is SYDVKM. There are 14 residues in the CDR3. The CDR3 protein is CASTAGQVRQPQHF. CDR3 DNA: TGTGCCAGCACCGCTGGACAGGTCCGTCAGCCCCAGCATTTT.

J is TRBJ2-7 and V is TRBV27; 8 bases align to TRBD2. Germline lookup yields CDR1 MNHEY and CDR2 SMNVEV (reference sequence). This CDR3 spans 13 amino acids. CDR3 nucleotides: TGTGTCTCCGGAGCGGGAGATCTGTACGAGCAGTACTTC. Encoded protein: CVSGAGDLYEQYF.

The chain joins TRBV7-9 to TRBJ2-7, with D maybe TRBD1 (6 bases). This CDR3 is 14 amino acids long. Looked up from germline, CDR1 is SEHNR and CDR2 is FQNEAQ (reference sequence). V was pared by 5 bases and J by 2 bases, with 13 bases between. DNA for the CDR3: TGTGCCAGCAGCGTACAACAGGGAACCTACGAGCAGTACTTC. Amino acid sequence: CASSVQQGTYEQYF.

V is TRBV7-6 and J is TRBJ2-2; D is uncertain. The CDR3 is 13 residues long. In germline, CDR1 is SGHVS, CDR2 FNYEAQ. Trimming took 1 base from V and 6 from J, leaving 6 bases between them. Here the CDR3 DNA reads TGTGCCAGCAGCTTAGTTCGTCCCGGGGAGCTGTTTTTT. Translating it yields CASSLVRPGELFF.

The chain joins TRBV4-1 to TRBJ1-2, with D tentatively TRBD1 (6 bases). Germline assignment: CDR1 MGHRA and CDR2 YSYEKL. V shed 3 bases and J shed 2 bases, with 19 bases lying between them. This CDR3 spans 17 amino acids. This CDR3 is CASSQRSGYRANYGYTF. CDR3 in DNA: TGCGCCAGCAGCCAGCGTTCTGGGTACAGGGCGAACTATGGCTACACCTTC.

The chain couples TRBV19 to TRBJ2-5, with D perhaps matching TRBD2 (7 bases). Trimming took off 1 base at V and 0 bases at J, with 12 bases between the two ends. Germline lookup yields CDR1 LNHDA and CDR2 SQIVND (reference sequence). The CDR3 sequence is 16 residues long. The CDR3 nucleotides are TGTGCCAGTAGTATAGGAAGGGGGGGGGACCAAGAGACCCAGTACTTC. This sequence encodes CASSIGRGGDQETQYF.

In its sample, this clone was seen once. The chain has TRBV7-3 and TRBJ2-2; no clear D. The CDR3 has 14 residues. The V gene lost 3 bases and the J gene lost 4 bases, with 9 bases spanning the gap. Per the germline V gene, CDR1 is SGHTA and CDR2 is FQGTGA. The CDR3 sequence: CASSFQSSTGELFF. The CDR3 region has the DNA TGTGCCAGCAGCTTCCAGTCTAGCACCGGGGAGCTGTTTTTT.

In DNA form, the CDR3 reads TGTGCCAGCAGTTTATATTCCGGCAGGAACAATCAGCCCCAGCATTTT. Amino acid sequence: CASSLYSGRNNQPQHF. The chain carries TRBV27 and TRBJ1-5; the D is unclear. This CDR3 is built from 16 residues. The V end lost 1 base, the J end lost 3 bases, and 13 bases lay between the germline ends. Germline CDR1 and CDR2: MNHEY and SMNVEV (reference sequence).